This T cell receptor (beta chain) stems from a study of blood T cell repertoires in COVID-19. Whole-study context: Collection of acute and convalescent COVID-19 samples took place in the United States, Italy and Spain.

Repertoires were generated with immunoSEQ multiplex PCR, while TCRdb's copy carries only in-frame clones and drops some. The sample lists some 670,000 clones, 75% to 90% seen once, with roughly 0.25% in the top ten. This CDR3 comprises 11 residues. Per germline, CDR1 SQVTM and CDR2 ANQGSEA. V lost 6 bases, J lost 10 bases, and 15 bases lay in between. Sequenced: peripheral blood. The TCR comes from a woman under 30 with acute or convalescent COVID-19. The rearrangement links TRBV29-1 to TRBJ1-1, with a weak D call TRBD1 (5 bases). The DNA of the CDR3 is TGCAGCGTCCCCTGGGGGGTAGGAGCTTTCTTT. Protein sequence: CSVPWGVGAFF.